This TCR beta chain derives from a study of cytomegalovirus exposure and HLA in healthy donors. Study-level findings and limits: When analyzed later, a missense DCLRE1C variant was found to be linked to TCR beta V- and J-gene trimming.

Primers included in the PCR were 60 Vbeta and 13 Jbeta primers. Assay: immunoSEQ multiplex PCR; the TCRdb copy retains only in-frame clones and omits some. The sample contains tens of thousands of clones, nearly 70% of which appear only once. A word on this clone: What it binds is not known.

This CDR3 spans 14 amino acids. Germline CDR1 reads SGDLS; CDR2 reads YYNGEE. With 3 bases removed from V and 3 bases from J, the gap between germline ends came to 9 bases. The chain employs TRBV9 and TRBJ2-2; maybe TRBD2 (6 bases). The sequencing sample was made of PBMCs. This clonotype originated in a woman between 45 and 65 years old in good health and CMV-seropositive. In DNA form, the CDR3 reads TGTGCCAGCAGCGGGCCGGGAGACACCGGGGAGCTGTTTTTT. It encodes CASSGPGDTGELFF.